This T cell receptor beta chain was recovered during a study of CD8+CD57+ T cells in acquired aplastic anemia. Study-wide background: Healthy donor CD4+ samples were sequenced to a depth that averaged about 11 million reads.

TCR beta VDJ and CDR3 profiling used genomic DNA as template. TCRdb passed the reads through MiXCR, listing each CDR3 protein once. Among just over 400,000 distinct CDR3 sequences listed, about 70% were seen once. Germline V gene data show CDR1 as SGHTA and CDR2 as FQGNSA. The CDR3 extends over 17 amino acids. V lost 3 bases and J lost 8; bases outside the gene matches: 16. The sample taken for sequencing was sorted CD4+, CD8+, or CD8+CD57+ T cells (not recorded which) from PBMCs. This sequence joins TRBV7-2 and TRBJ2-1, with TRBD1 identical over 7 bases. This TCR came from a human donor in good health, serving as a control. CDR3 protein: CASSLAYGTAGEHEQFF. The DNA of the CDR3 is TGTGCCAGCAGCTTGGCCTACGGGACAGCAGGGGAGCATGAGCAGTTCTTC.